This TCR beta chain appears in the sequencing data of a study of identical twins' blood T cells. TCRdb called the 5' RACE reads again in MiXCR, with one record for every CDR3 protein. The sample holds about 370,000 distinct CDR3 sequences, 28% seen once. The sequence was collected from a woman aged 18 to 55 in good health. The sample taken for sequencing was PBMCs.

CDR3 loop: CASSIQVLYYEQYF. CDR3 nucleotides: TGTGCCAGTAGTATACAGGTACTATACTACGAGCAGTACTTC. J is TRBJ2-7 and V is TRBV19; D unresolved. The germline V gene encodes CDR1 LNHDA and CDR2 SQIVND (reference sequence). This CDR3 is built from 14 residues. The V end was cut by 2 bases, the J end by 3 bases, with 11 bases between.